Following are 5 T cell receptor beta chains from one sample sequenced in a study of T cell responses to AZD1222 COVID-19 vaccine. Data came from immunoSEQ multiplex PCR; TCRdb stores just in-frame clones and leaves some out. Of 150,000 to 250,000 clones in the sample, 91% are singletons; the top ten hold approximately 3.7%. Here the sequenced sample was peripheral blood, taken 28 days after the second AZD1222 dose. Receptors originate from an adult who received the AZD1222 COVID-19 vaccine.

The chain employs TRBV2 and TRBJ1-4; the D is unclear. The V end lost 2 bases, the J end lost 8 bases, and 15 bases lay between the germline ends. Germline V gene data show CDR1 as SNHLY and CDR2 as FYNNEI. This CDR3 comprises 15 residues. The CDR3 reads CASSEMGNIREKLFF. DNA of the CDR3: TGTGCCAGCAGTGAAATGGGAAACATAAGAGAAAAACTGTTTTTT.

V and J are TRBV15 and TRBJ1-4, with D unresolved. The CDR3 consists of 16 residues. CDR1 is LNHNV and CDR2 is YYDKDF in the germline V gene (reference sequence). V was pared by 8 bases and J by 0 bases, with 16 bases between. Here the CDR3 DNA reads TGTGCCACCGCTCAGGAGGGAGATGCAACTAATGAAAAACTGTTTTTT. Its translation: CATAQEGDATNEKLFF.

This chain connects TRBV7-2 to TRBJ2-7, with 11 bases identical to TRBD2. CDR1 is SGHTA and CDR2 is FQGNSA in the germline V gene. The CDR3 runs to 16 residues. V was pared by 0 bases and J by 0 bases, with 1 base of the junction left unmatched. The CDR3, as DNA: TGTGCCAGCAGCTTAGCGGGACTAGCGGCCTCCTACGAGCAGTACTTC. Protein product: CASSLAGLAASYEQYF.

CDR3 protein: CAITAGGLSPLHF. CDR3 nucleotides: TGTGCCATCACTGCAGGGGGACTTTCACCCCTCCACTTT. V usage is TRBV10-3 and J usage is TRBJ1-6, with TRBD1 matching over 7 bases. There are 13 residues in the CDR3. Germline V CDR1 and CDR2: ENHRY, SYGVKD. After removal of 7 bases from V and 9 bases from J, the junction contained 6 bases not matched to a gene.

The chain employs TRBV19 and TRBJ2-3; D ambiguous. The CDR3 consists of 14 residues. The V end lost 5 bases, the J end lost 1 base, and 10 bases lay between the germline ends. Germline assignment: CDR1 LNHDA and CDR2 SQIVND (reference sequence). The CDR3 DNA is TGTGCCAGTAGTCCTCGTGGGGGCACAGATACGCAGTATTTT. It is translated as CASSPRGGTDTQYF.